This T cell receptor beta chain was captured in a study of blood T cell repertoires in COVID-19. Overall study context: T cells, B-cell-depleted T cells, or PBMCs supplied cDNA or gDNA.

V lost 0 bases and J lost 5, with 11 bases in between. The CDR3 is made up of 14 amino acids. CDR1 and CDR2 (germline): SGHDT, YYEEEE. Authors' methods: Reference gene primer amplification in the assay estimated nucleated cell counts. Produced via immunoSEQ multiplex PCR; TCRdb's table is partial and in-frame only. Clone size and V and J calls were adopted from that table, with D and trimming inferred from the DNA. The repertoire includes more than 13,000 clones, approximately 88% of them detected once, and 2.4% sits in the top ten. The chain recombines TRBV5-6 with TRBJ2-5; the D gene is possibly TRBD2 (5 bases). This TCR was sampled from a woman aged 70-85 years in a cohort sampled during active or convalescent COVID-19. The sequenced sample consisted of peripheral blood. The CDR3: CASSLVGSGETQYF. CDR3 nucleotides: TGTGCCAGCAGCTTGGTTGGGTCGGGGGAGACCCAGTACTTC.